This T cell receptor (beta chain) stems from a study of T cells in Graves' hyperthyroidism and ophthalmopathy. At the level of the study: Peripheral blood samples were taken at initial diagnosis, prior to any treatment. General study results and limits: Ophthalmopathy was identified by the model a median about seven months ahead of onset. Most thyroid clonotypes expanded above 0.001 appeared in blood too.

Trimming took 0 bases from V and 5 from J, leaving 14 bases between them. This CDR3 has 16 residues. Germline values: CDR1 MNHEY, CDR2 SVGAGI. Uncontrolled infection, other autoimmune disease, pregnancy or lactation led to exclusion. The investigators amplified TCR beta CDR3 regions from RNA transcripts. First-round RT-PCR of the TCR CDR3 relied on the HTBI primer set. Using its own MiXCR run on the multiplex PCR reads, TCRdb lists one record per CDR3 protein. Of some 500,000 distinct CDR3 sequences in the sample, 14% were seen once. As regards this clonotype: The target antigen is unknown.

The TCR comes from a woman between 18 and 29 years old with Graves' hyperthyroidism. Sequenced input: blood. The rearrangement uses TRBV6-5 and TRBJ2-1; no clear D. For the CDR3, the DNA is TGTGCCAGCAGTTACTCAATCCAGGTTTTAAACAATGAGCAGTTCTTC. Its translation: CASSYSIQVLNNEQFF.